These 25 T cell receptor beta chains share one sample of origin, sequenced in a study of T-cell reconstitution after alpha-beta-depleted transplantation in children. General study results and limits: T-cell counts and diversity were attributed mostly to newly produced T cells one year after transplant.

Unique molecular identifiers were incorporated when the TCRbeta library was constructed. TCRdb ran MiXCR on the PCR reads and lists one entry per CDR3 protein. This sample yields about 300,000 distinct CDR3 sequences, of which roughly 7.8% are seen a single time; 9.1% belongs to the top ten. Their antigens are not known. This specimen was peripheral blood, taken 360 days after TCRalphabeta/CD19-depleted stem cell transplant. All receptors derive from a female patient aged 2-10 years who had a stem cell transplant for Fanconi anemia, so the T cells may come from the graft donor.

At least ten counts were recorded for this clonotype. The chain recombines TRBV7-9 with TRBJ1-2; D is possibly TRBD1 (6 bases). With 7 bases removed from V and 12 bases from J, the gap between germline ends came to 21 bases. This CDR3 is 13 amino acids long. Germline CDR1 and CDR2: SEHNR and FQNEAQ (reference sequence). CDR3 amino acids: CASTRTDLVSDTF. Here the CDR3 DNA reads TGTGCCAGCACTCGGACAGACCTAGTTTCGGACACCTTC. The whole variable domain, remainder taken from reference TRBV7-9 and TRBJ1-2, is DTGVSQNPRHKITKRGQNVTFRCDPISEHNRLYWYRQTLGQGPEFLTYFQNEAQLEKSRLLSDRFSAERPKGSFSTLEIQRTEQGDSAMYLCASTRTDLVSDTFGSGTRLTVV.

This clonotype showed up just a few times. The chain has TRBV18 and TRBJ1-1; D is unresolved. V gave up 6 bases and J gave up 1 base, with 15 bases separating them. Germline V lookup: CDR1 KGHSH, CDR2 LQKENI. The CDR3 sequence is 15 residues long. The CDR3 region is CASSPTRGQNTEAFF. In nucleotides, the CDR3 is TGTGCCAGCTCCCCCACCAGAGGGCAGAACACTGAAGCTTTCTTT.

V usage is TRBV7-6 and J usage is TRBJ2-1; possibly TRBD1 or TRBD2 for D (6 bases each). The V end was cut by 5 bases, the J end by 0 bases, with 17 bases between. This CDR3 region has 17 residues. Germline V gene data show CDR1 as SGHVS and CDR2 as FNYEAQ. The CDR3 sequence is CASSLTRRGTSYNEQFF. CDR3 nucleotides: TGTGCCAGCAGCCTGACCCGGAGGGGGACCTCCTACAATGAGCAGTTCTTC.

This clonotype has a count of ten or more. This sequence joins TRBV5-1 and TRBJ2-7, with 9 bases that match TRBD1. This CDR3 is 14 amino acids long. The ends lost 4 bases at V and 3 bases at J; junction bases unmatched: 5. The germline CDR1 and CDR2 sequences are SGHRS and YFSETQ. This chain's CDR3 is CASSGTGTGYEQYF. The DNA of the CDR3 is TGCGCCAGCAGCGGGACAGGGACCGGCTACGAGCAGTACTTC.

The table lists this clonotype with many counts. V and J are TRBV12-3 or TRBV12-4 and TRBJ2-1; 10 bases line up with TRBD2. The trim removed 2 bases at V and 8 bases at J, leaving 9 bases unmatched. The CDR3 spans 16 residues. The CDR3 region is CASSLSGGAFWDEQFF. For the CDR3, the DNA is TGTGCCAGCAGTTTAAGCGGGGGGGCCTTCTGGGATGAGCAGTTCTTC.

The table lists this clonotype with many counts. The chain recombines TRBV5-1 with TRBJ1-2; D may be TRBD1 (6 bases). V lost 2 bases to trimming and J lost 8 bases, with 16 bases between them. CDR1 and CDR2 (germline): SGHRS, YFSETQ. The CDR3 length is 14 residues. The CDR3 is CASSFLGGEQGYTF. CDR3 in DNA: TGCGCCAGCAGCTTTCTGGGGGGCGAACAGGGCTACACCTTC.

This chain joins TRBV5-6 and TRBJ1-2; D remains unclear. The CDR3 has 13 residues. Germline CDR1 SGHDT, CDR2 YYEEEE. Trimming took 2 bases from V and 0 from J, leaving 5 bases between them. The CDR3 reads CASSFAANYGYTF. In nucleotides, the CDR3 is TGTGCCAGCAGCTTTGCAGCTAACTATGGCTACACCTTC. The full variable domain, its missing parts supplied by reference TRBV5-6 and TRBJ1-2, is DAGVTQSPTHLIKTRGQQVTLRCSPKSGHDTVSWYQQALGQGPQFIFQYYEEEERQRGNFPDRFSGHQFPNYSSELNVNALLLGDSALYLCASSFAANYGYTFGSGTRLTVV.

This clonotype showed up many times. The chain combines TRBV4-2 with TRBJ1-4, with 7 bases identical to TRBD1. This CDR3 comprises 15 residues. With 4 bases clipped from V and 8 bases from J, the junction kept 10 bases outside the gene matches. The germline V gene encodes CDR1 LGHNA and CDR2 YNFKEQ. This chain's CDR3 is CASSPDDRVREKLFF. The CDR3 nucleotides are TGTGCCAGCAGCCCGGATGACAGGGTTCGCGAAAAACTGTTTTTT.

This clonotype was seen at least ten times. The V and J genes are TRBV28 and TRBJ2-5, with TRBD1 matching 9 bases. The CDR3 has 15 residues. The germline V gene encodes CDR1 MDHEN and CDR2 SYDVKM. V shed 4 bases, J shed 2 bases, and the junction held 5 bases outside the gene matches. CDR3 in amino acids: CASSSGTGFQETQYF. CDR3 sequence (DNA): TGTGCCAGCAGTTCCGGGACAGGGTTTCAAGAGACCCAGTACTTC.

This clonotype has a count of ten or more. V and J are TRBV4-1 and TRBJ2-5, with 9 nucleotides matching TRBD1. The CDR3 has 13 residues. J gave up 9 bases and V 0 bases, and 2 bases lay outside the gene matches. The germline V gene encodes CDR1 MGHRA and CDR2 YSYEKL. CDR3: CASSQEGTGSQYF. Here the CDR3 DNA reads TGCGCCAGCAGCCAAGAGGGGACAGGGTCCCAGTACTTC.

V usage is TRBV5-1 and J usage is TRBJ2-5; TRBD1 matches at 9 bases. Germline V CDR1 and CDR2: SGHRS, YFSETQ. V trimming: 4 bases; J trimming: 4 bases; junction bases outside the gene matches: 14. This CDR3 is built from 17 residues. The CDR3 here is CASSRDPQGAVIETQYF. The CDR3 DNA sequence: TGCGCCAGCAGCAGAGACCCACAGGGGGCGGTGATAGAGACCCAGTACTTC.

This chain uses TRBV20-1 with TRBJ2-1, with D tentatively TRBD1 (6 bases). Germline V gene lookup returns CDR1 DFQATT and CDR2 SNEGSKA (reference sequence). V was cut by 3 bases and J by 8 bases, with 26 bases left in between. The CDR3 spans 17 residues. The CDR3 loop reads CSARVLLRGYSKDEQFF. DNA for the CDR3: TGCAGTGCTAGGGTCTTACTCAGGGGTTATTCTAAGGATGAGCAGTTCTTC.

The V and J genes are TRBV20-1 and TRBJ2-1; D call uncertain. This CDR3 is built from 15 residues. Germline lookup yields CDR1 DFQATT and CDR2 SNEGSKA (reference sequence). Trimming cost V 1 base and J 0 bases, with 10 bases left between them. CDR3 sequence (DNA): TGCAGTGCTAGAGTGGACGGAAGCTCCTACAATGAGCAGTTCTTC. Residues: CSARVDGSSYNEQFF.

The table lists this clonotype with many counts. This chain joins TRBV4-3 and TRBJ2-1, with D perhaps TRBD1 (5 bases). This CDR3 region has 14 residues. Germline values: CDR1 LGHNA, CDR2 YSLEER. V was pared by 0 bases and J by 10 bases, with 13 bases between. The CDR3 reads CASSQEGPAREQFF. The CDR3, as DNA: TGCGCCAGCAGCCAAGAGGGGCCCGCTCGGGAGCAGTTCTTC.

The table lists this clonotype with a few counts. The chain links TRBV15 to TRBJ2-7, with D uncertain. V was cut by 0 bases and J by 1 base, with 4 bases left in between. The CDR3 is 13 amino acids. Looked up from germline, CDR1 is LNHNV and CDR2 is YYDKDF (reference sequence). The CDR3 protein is CATSRDKSYEQYV. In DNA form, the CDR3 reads TGTGCCACCAGCAGAGATAAATCCTACGAGCAGTACGTC.

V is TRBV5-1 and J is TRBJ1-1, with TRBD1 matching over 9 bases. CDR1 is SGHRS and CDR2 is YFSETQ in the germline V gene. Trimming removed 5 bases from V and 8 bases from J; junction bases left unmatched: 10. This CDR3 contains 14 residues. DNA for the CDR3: TGCGCCAGCAGGCCCCGGGGGACAGGGCGGGAAGCTTTCTTT. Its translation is CASRPRGTGREAFF.

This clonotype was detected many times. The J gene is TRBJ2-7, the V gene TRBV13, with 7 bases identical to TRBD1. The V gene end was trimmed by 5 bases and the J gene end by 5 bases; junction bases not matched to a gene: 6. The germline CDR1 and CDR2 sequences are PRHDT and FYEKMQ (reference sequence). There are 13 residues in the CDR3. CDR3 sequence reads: CASSPTGLDEQYF. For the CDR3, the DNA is TGTGCCAGCAGCCCGACAGGGCTGGACGAGCAGTACTTC.

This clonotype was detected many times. As DNA, the CDR3 is TGTGCCAGCAGCCCTAGCACAGATACGCAGTATTTT. Amino acid sequence: CASSPSTDTQYF. V usage is TRBV7-9 and J usage is TRBJ2-3; D is unclear. With 5 bases removed from V and 0 bases from J, the gap between germline ends came to 3 bases. There are 12 residues in the CDR3. Germline CDR1 is SEHNR and CDR2 is FQNEAQ (reference sequence).

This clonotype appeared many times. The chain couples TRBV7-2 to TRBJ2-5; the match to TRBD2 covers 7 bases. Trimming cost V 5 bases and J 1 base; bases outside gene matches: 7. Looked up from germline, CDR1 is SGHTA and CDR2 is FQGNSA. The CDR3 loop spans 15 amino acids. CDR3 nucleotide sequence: TGTGCCAGCAGCGCAGCGGGGATGATCCAAGAGACCCAGTACTTC. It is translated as CASSAAGMIQETQYF.

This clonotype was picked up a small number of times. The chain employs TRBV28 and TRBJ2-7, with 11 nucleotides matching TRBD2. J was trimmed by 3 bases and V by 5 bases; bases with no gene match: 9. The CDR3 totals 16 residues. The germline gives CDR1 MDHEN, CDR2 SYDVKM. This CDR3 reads CASSREKLAGVYEQYF. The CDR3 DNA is TGTGCCAGCAGTCGAGAGAAACTAGCGGGAGTCTACGAGCAGTACTTC.

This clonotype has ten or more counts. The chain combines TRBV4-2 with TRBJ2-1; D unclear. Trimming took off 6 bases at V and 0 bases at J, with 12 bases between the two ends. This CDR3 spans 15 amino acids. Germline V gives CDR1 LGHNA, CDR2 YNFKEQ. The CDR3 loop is CASSQTRSSYNEQFF. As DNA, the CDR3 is TGTGCCAGCAGTCAAACGAGGAGCTCCTACAATGAGCAGTTCTTC.

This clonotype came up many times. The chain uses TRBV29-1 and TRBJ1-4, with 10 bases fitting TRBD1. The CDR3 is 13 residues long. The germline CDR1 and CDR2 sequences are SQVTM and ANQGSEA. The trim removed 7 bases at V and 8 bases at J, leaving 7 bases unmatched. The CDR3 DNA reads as TGCAGCGCTATGGGGGACAGGGGAGAAAAACTGTTTTTT. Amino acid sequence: CSAMGDRGEKLFF.

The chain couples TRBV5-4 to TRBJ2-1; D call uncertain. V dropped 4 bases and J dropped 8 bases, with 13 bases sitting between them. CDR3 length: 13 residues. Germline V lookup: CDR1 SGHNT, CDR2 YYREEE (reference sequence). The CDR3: CASSLRAKDEQFF. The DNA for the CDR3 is TGTGCCAGCAGCCTTAGGGCCAAGGATGAGCAGTTCTTC.

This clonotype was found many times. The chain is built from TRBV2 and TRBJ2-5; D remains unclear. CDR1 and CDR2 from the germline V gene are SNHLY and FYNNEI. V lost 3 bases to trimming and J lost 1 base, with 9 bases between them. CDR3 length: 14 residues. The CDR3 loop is CASSEFYSQETQYF. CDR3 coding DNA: TGTGCCAGCAGTGAGTTTTACAGCCAAGAGACCCAGTACTTC.

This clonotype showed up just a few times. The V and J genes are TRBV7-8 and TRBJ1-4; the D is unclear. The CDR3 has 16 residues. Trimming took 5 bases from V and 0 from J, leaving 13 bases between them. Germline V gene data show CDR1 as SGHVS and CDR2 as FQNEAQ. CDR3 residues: CASSPRRGATNEKLFF. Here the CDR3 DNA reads TGTGCCAGCAGCCCCCGCCGGGGTGCAACTAATGAAAAACTGTTTTTT.